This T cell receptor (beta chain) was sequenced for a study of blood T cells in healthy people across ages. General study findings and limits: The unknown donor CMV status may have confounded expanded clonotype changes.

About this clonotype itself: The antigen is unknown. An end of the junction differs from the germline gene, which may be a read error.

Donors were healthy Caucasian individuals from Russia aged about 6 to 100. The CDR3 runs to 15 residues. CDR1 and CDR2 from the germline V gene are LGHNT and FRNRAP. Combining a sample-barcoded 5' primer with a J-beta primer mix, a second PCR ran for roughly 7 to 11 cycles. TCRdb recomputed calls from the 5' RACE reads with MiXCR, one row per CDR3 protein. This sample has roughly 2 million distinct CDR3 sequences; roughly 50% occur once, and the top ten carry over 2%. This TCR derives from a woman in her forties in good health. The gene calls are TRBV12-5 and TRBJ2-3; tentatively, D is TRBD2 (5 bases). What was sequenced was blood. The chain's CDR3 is CATAAGLAHTDTQYF. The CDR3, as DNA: TGTGCTACCGCCGCAGGCCTAGCCCACACAGACACGCAGTATTTT.